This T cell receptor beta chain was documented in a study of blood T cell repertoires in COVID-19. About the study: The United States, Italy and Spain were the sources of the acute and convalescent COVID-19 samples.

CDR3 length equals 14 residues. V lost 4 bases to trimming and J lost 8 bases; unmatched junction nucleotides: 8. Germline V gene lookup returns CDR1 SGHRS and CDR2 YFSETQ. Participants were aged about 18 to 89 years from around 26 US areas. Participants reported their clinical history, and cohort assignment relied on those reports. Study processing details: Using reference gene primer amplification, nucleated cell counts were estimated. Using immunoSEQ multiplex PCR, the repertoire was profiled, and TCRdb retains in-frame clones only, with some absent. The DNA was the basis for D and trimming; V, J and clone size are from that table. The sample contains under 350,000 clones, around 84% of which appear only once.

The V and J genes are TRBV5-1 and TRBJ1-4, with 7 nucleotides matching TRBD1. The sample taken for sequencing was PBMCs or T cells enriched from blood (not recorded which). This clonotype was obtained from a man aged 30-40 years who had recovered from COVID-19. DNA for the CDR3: TGCGCCAGCAGCGATGTACAGGGGCGAGAAAAACTGTTTTTT. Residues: CASSDVQGREKLFF.